This T cell receptor beta chain was documented in a study of OX40 agonist ivuxolimab in advanced cancers. At the level of the whole study: Ivuxolimab was a fully human IgG2 agonistic monoclonal antibody targeting the costimulatory receptor OX40 (CD134). Intravenous ivuxolimab was administered to patients every 2 weeks at six dose levels: 0.01, 0.1, 0.3, 1.5, 3 and 10 mg/kg. The dose-escalation cohort was 82.7% male with a mean age of around 64 years, ranging from roughly 20 to 85. The paper describes the monotherapy dose-escalation part (N = 52 patients) of the phase I trial of ivuxolimab. Peripheral TCRbeta sequencing aimed to test whether ivuxolimab altered TCR sequence diversity and caused clonal T-cell expansion. Among the approximately 50 dose-escalation patients, some 20 had hepatocellular carcinoma, roughly 15 melanoma, 9 renal cell carcinoma and 9 head and neck cancer. Patients were allowed to have had prior anti-PD-1, anti-PD-L1 or anti-CTLA-4 therapy, and approximately 40% of the dose-escalation patients had been treated with checkpoint inhibitors. Partial responses occurred in three dose-escalation patients: two with cutaneous melanoma and one with hepatocellular carcinoma. The full study reports these points: In partial responders in the 0.1-3.0 mg/kg groups, normalized peripheral clonal expansion was found to be among the lowest, especially among CD8+ T cells. Which antigens the clonally expanded peripheral T cells were specific for was not determined. After ivuxolimab, CD8+ T cells had more expanded clones than CD4+ T cells on average. Low levels of normalized T-cell clonal expansion were also seen in some nonresponding patients. At doses from 0.1 to 3.0 mg/kg, clonal expansion was seen in both CD4+ and CD8+ blood T cells between baseline and week 6.

The trial excluded patients who had a history of autoimmune disease or were on systemic immunosuppression. In every dose cohort, peripheral blood was drawn for TCR sequencing at baseline, cycle 4 day 1, and cycle 7 day 1. Samples were obtained from an open-label, multicenter, first-in-human phase I dose-escalation trial of ivuxolimab. The trial enrolled adults with locally advanced or metastatic head and neck squamous cell, hepatocellular, melanoma or renal cell carcinoma. CD4+ and CD8+ T cells were sorted separately from peripheral blood before TCR sequencing. V lost 8 bases and J lost 8 bases, and the count of bases not matched to a germline gene is 9. The cysteine opens and the phenylalanine closes a CDR3 of 12 amino acids. Of all the DNA, just the CDR3 is kept, 36 bases in frame from base 1. To sequence the TCRbeta CDR3 region, genomic DNA was isolated from the sorted cells. TCRbeta CDR3 regions were sequenced using the immunoSEQ Assay. Entries here come from immuneACCESS through TCRdb and include only in-frame sequences with V and J called. Some clones fail to appear in such tables; in the studies checked, an unresolved V gene covers under half of the shortfall, and the cause of the remainder is unknown. In this sample the table shows about 110,000 clones, about 91% of which occur a single time. The ten top clones hold 0.66% of the sample.

In regard to this clone: Its specific antigen is unknown. No base-level quality is on record; no much larger clone is a single base apart.

The sequence is built from TRBV5-3 and TRBJ1-2, with 7 bases aligning to TRBD1. TRBV5-3 is flagged as an ORF with uncertain function. The sample in question was CD4+ or CD8+ T cells sorted from blood, obtained in a trial of the OX40 agonist ivuxolimab. The clonotype originates from an adult with an advanced solid tumor such as melanoma, head and neck, liver or kidney cancer. The CDR3: CASFDRAKGYTF. The DNA sequence is as follows: TGTGCCAGCTTCGACAGGGCGAAAGGCTACACCTTC.